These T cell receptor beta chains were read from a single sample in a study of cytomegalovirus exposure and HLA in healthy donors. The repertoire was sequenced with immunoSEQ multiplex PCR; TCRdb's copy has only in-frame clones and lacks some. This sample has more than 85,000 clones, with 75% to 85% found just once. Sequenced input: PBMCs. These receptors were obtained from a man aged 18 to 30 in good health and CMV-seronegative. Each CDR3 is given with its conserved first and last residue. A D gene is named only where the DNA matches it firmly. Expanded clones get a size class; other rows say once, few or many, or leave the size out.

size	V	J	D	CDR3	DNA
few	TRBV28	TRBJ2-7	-	CASSYQAYYEQYF	TGTGCCAGCAGTTACCAGGCTTACTACGAGCAGTACTTC
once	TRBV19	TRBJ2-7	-	CASSLSSYEQYF	TGTGCCAGTAGTCTCAGCTCCTACGAGCAGTACTTC
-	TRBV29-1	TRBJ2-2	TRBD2	CSVEEPSGANTGELFF	TGCAGCGTTGAAGAGCCTAGCGGGGCGAACACCGGGGAGCTGTTTTTT
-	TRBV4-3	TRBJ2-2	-	CASSQEARNTGELFF	TGCGCCAGCAGCCAAGAGGCTAGAAACACCGGGGAGCTGTTTTTT
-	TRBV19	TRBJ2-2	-	CASPGKNTGELFF	TGTGCCAGTCCAGGGAAGAACACCGGGGAGCTGTTTTTT
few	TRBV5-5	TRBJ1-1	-	CASSLGATRTTEAFF	TGTGCCAGCAGCCTAGGGGCTACTCGAACCACTGAAGCTTTCTTT
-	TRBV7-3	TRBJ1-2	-	CASSPTGGGTDYTF	TGTGCCAGCAGCCCCACCGGGGGGGGAACGGACTACACCTTC
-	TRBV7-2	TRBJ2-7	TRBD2	CASTLAGGPGEQYF	TGTGCCAGCACGCTAGCGGGAGGGCCGGGCGAGCAGTACTTC
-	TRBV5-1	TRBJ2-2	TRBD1	CASSLVSGGTGELFF	TGCGCCAGCAGCTTGGTCTCAGGGGGCACCGGGGAGCTGTTTTTT
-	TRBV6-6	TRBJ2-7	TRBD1	CASSPQTGVAEQYF	TGTGCCAGCAGTCCTCAGACAGGGGTCGCCGAGCAGTACTTC
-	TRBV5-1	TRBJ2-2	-	CASSPYRGGANAGELFF	TGCGCCAGCAGCCCCTATAGGGGGGGCGCAAACGCCGGGGAGCTGTTTTTT
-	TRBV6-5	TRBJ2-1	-	CASGAGEVYNEQFF	TGTGCCTCAGGGGCGGGCGAAGTATACAATGAGCAGTTCTTC
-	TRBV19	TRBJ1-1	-	CASSIGAAEAFF	TGTGCCAGTAGTATTGGGGCAGCTGAAGCTTTCTTT
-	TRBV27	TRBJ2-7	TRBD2	CASSLPPLRTSVSEQYF	TGTGCCAGCAGTTTACCGCCCCTGAGGACTAGCGTGAGTGAGCAGTACTTC
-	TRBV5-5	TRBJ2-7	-	CASNGGLHSYEQYF	TGTGCCAGCAATGGGGGACTCCACTCCTACGAGCAGTACTTC